The 25 T cell receptor beta chains listed next were all sequenced from one sample in a study of blood T cell repertoires in COVID-19. Repertoires were generated with immunoSEQ multiplex PCR, while TCRdb's copy carries only in-frame clones and drops some. The sample contains over 250,000 clones, approximately 92% of which appear only once. The sample comprised PBMCs or T cells enriched from blood (not recorded which). Source of these receptors: a woman under 40 who had recovered from COVID-19.

This CDR3 reads CSVGTGVGSPLHF. The CDR3 nucleotides read TGCAGCGTCGGGACAGGGGTCGGTTCACCCCTCCACTTT. The rearrangement links TRBV29-1 to TRBJ1-6; the match to TRBD1 covers 10 bases. The germline V gene has CDR1 SQVTM and CDR2 ANQGSEA. There are 13 residues in the CDR3. V dropped 6 bases and J dropped 9; count of bases not matched to a gene: 5. Full variable domain (rest looked up from reference TRBV29-1 and TRBJ1-6): SAVISQKPSRDICQRGTSLTIQCQVDSQVTMMFWYRQQPGQSLTLIATANQGSEATYESGFVIDKFPISRPNLTFSTLTVSNMSPEDSSIYLCSVGTGVGSPLHFGNGTRLTVT.

The rearrangement links TRBV5-1 to TRBJ2-5; 7 bases agree with TRBD1. Germline V gene data show CDR1 as SGHRS and CDR2 as YFSETQ. The CDR3 is 13 residues long. V shed 3 bases, J shed 3 bases, and the junction held 2 bases outside the gene matches. This CDR3 is CASSWGQKETQYF. CDR3 DNA: TGCGCCAGCAGCTGGGGACAGAAAGAGACCCAGTACTTC.

The chain employs TRBV6-5 and TRBJ1-2; D may be TRBD1 (5 bases). Germline loops: CDR1 MNHEY, CDR2 SVGAGI. The CDR3 runs to 13 residues. V was clipped by 6 bases and J by 3 bases, with 11 bases between them. The CDR3 DNA sequence: TGTGCCAGCAGACTCAGGGATCACTATGGCTACACCTTC. Protein product: CASRLRDHYGYTF.

This clone was seen only once. J is TRBJ1-2 and V is TRBV4-2; TRBD1 aligns across 7 bases. The V and J ends lost 2 bases and 4 bases, in that order; junction bases with no gene match: 10. Germline V lookup: CDR1 LGHNA, CDR2 YNFKEQ. The CDR3 extends over 16 amino acids. In nucleotides, the CDR3 is TGTGCCAGCAGCCAAACTGGGGGACAGACGCCCTATGGCTACACCTTC. It is translated as CASSQTGGQTPYGYTF.

This sequence joins TRBV6-5 and TRBJ1-3, with D possibly matching TRBD1 (5 bases). CDR1 is MNHEY and CDR2 is SVGAGI in the germline V gene. The length of the CDR3 is 15 residues. The V and J ends lost 6 bases and 0 bases respectively, with 12 bases between them. CDR3 DNA: TGTGCCAGCAGGCCACAGGCTCTCTCTGGAAACACCATATATTTT. Translated, it gives CASRPQALSGNTIYF.

The V and J genes are TRBV24-1 and TRBJ1-1; tentatively, D is TRBD1 (5 bases). Between the trimmed V and J ends, which lost 4 bases and 3 bases, there was a span of 17 bases. The CDR3 extends over 16 amino acids. Germline CDR1 reads KGHDR; CDR2 reads SFDVKD. In DNA, the CDR3 is TGTGCCACCAGTGACTCCAAAAACCCAGGGTACACTGAAGCTTTCTTT. Amino acids: CATSDSKNPGYTEAFF.

This clone was observed a few times. This chain joins TRBV6-5 and TRBJ2-7; 9 nucleotides agree with TRBD2. This CDR3 region has 11 residues. CDR1 MNHEY and CDR2 SVGAGI come from the germline V gene. J gave up 7 bases and V 8 bases, and 3 bases lay outside the gene matches. The CDR3 sequence: CASRGLAEQYF. Here the CDR3 DNA reads TGTGCCAGCCGGGGACTAGCTGAGCAGTACTTC.

This chain joins TRBV10-1 and TRBJ1-2, with D tentatively TRBD1 (6 bases). CDR1 is WNHNN, CDR2 SYGVQD, per germline (reference sequence). V was clipped by 0 bases and J by 4 bases, with 12 bases between them. The CDR3 length is 15 residues. This CDR3 is CASSESKGQPYGYTF. The CDR3 DNA is TGCGCCAGCAGTGAGTCTAAGGGACAACCCTATGGCTACACCTTC.

The V and J genes are TRBV30 and TRBJ2-5; D gene uncertain. The CDR3 extends over 12 amino acids. The germline V and J ends were trimmed by 5 bases and 8 bases, with 15 bases remaining between them. The germline gives CDR1 GTSNPN, CDR2 SVGIG (reference sequence). CDR3 DNA sequence: TGTGCCTGGTCACTCCTCTTAGCCACCCAGTACTTC. This translates into CAWSLLLATQYF.

The rearrangement uses TRBV7-6 and TRBJ1-3; 7 bases are shared with TRBD1. The CDR3 runs 18 residues. V dropped 0 bases and J dropped 1; count of bases not matched to a gene: 9. Per germline, CDR1 SGHVS and CDR2 FNYEAQ. The CDR3 reads CASSLAQMKQGSGNTIYF. Written as DNA, the CDR3 is TGTGCCAGCAGCTTAGCCCAAATGAAACAGGGGTCTGGAAACACCATATATTTT.

This rearrangement joins TRBV6-1 to TRBJ2-1; maybe TRBD2 (6 bases). Germline values: CDR1 MNHNS, CDR2 SASEGT. The CDR3 extends over 15 amino acids. The V and J ends lost 3 bases and 0 bases respectively, with 9 bases between them. The CDR3 nucleotides are TGTGCCAGCAGTGAGGCGGGGTACTCCTACAATGAGCAGTTCTTC. As protein: CASSEAGYSYNEQFF.

CDR3 sequence (DNA): TGTGCCAGCAGTGTTCAGTTGTTTGGCTACACCTTC. Translation gives CASSVQLFGYTF. The chain recombines TRBV2 with TRBJ1-2; no reliable D call. CDR3 length: 12 amino acids. The V end was cut by 4 bases, the J end by 7 bases, with 10 bases between. Germline CDR1 SNHLY, CDR2 FYNNEI.

The rearrangement uses TRBV3-1 (or the pseudogene TRBV3-2) and TRBJ2-3; TRBD2 agrees at 10 bases. The V segment lost 1 base and the J segment 4 bases; nucleotides outside the gene matches: 5. The CDR3 covers 16 residues. CDR1 is LGHDT and CDR2 is YNNKEL in the germline V gene (reference sequence). The CDR3 DNA reads TGTGCCAGCAGCCAAGCACGTCTAGCGGGAGCAGATACGCAGTATTTT. It yields the protein CASSQARLAGADTQYF.

The chain recombines TRBV30 with TRBJ1-6; D may be TRBD1 (6 bases). Germline CDR1 reads GTSNPN; CDR2 reads SVGIG (reference sequence). V shed 3 bases and J shed 0 bases, with 9 bases lying between them. This CDR3 has 15 residues. Here the CDR3 reads CAWSQGSSYNSPLHF. In DNA form, the CDR3 reads TGTGCCTGGAGCCAGGGGAGCTCCTATAATTCACCCCTCCACTTT.

The chain combines TRBV19 with TRBJ1-2, with TRBD1 matching over 7 bases. Germline trimming cut 6 bases from V and 8 bases from J; bases unmatched to any gene: 9. The CDR3 sequence is 13 residues long. Germline V gene data show CDR1 as LNHDA and CDR2 as SQIVND (reference sequence). The CDR3 bases are TGTGCCAGTAGCCTACAGGGGACGGGCGGCTACACCTTC. Translated, it gives CASSLQGTGGYTF.

The chain combines TRBV19 with TRBJ1-1; D gene unclear. Trimming took 1 base from V and 4 from J, leaving 7 bases between them. CDR1 is LNHDA and CDR2 is SQIVND in the germline V gene (reference sequence). This CDR3 has 13 residues. The CDR3, as DNA: TGTGCCAGTAGTATAGGATGGAGCACTGAAGCTTTCTTT. This translates into CASSIGWSTEAFF.

The V and J genes are TRBV28 and TRBJ2-1; 7 nucleotides line up with TRBD2. This CDR3 spans 16 amino acids. Germline lookup yields CDR1 MDHEN and CDR2 SYDVKM. V lost 6 bases and J lost 4; bases outside the gene matches: 12. The CDR3 region has the DNA TGTGCCAGCAGCCCTCCCGGACTAGAGGGGTACAATGAGCAGTTCTTC. Translating gives CASSPPGLEGYNEQFF.

The CDR3 DNA reads TGTGCCAGCAGCAATCCCTGGACAGGGATGGATAATTCACCCCTCCACTTT. It encodes CASSNPWTGMDNSPLHF. The chain joins TRBV28 to TRBJ1-6; 8 bases match TRBD1. The V segment lost 6 bases and the J segment 5 bases; nucleotides outside the gene matches: 12. The CDR3 length is 17 residues. CDR1 MDHEN and CDR2 SYDVKM come from the germline V gene.

V is TRBV12-3 or TRBV12-4 and J is TRBJ1-2, with TRBD1 matching 9 bases. J was trimmed by 7 bases and V by 8 bases; bases with no gene match: 5. This CDR3 contains 12 residues. CDR3 in amino acids: CASGPGQGGYTF. Here the CDR3 DNA reads TGTGCCAGCGGGCCGGGACAGGGTGGCTACACCTTC.

DNA of the CDR3: TGCGCCAGCAGCTTGGTAGGCAGGGGGGCTGAAGCTTTCTTT. It encodes CASSLVGRGAEAFF. This chain joins TRBV5-1 and TRBJ1-1, with TRBD1 identical over 7 bases. This CDR3 is 14 amino acids long. The J segment lost 6 bases and the V segment lost 0 bases, leaving 5 bases of the junction unmatched. Germline V gene data show CDR1 as SGHRS and CDR2 as YFSETQ.

The chain joins TRBV5-6 to TRBJ1-5; the D gene is possibly TRBD1 (5 bases). The CDR3 runs to 16 residues. V dropped 2 bases and J dropped 0 bases, with 12 bases sitting between them. Germline V CDR1 and CDR2: SGHDT, YYEEEE. The CDR3 DNA follows: TGTGCCAGCAGCTTTGGAGGGGTTTATAGCAATCAGCCCCAGCATTTT. Its protein product is CASSFGGVYSNQPQHF.

The genes are TRBV11-3 and TRBJ2-1; TRBD1 agrees at 9 bases. J gave up 6 bases and V 4 bases, and 7 bases lay outside the gene matches. Germline loops: CDR1 SGHNT, CDR2 YENEEA. The CDR3 has 15 amino acids. CDR3 nucleotides: TGTGCCAGCAGCTCCGGGACAGGGAGAGGCAATGAGCAGTTCTTC. Translated: CASSSGTGRGNEQFF.

The chain combines TRBV6-1 with TRBJ2-1; 13 bases align to TRBD2. Trimming removed 4 bases from V and 3 bases from J; junction bases left unmatched: 12. Germline V gene data show CDR1 as MNHNS and CDR2 as SASEGT. The CDR3 runs to 19 residues. The CDR3 DNA sequence: TGTGCCAGCAGTGGGACTAGCGGGAGCGGGGGGGTTTACTACAATGAGCAGTTCTTC. This translates into CASSGTSGSGGVYYNEQFF.

The rearrangement uses TRBV4-1 and TRBJ2-1, with D perhaps matching TRBD1 (6 bases). The V gene lost 4 bases and the J gene lost 0 bases, with 13 bases spanning the gap. Germline-derived CDR1 and CDR2 are MGHRA and YSYEKL. This CDR3 has 16 amino acids. The CDR3 sequence is CASSLRRGNSYNEQFF. The CDR3, as DNA: TGCGCCAGCAGCCTTCGCAGGGGCAACTCCTACAATGAGCAGTTCTTC.

The rearrangement uses TRBV7-9 and TRBJ2-1; 8 nucleotides agree with TRBD2. Germline V lookup: CDR1 SEHNR, CDR2 FQNEAQ (reference sequence). The CDR3 runs 16 residues. The V and J ends lost 5 bases and 0 bases, in that order; junction bases with no gene match: 6. The CDR3 here is CASSPLSGSSYNEQFF. CDR3 coding DNA: TGTGCCAGCAGCCCCCTCAGCGGGAGCTCCTACAATGAGCAGTTCTTC.